The 19 T cell receptor beta chains below come from one sample, sequenced in a study of T cell responses to AZD1222 COVID-19 vaccine. Produced via immunoSEQ multiplex PCR; TCRdb's table is partial and in-frame only. The data contain 75,000 to 100,000 clones, approximately 90% of them singletons. The sample here was peripheral blood, taken on day 0 of AZD1222 vaccination. These receptors were collected from an adult in good health.

A remark on this clone: The sample has other DNA sequences that encode this CDR3 too. The chain employs TRBV20-1 and TRBJ2-5; D unresolved. The germline V gene has CDR1 DFQATT and CDR2 SNEGSKA (reference sequence). CDR3 size: 10 residues. Between the trimmed V and J ends, which lost 1 base and 5 bases, there was a span of 2 bases. The CDR3 DNA reads TGCAGTGCTAGAGGGGAGACCCAGTACTTC. This encodes CSARGETQYF.

The J gene is TRBJ1-6, the V gene TRBV25-1; no firm D call. From germline, CDR1 is MGHDK and CDR2 SYGVNS. The CDR3 has 14 amino acids. Trimming removed 1 base from V and 8 bases from J, with 9 bases in between. DNA of the CDR3: TGTGCCAGCAGTGAATTTTTCGGGGATTCACCCCTCCACTTT. Translated, it gives CASSEFFGDSPLHF.

The chain is built from TRBV24-1 and TRBJ2-7, with D perhaps matching TRBD1 (6 bases). The germline V and J ends were trimmed by 9 bases and 3 bases, with 8 bases remaining between them. The V gene's germline CDR1 is KGHDR and CDR2 SFDVKD. The length of the CDR3 is 11 residues. In nucleotides, the CDR3 is TGTGCCACCCAGGACAGCTACGAGCAGTACTTC. It specifies CATQDSYEQYF.

This clone was seen just once. This rearrangement joins TRBV5-1 to TRBJ1-2; 7 bases align to TRBD1. There are 14 residues in the CDR3. Germline trimming cut 1 base from V and 4 bases from J; bases unmatched to any gene: 4. CDR1 is SGHRS and CDR2 is YFSETQ in the germline V gene. The CDR3 DNA reads as TGCGCCAGCAGCTTGCAGGGGGATTCCTATGGCTACACCTTC. It encodes CASSLQGDSYGYTF.

The J gene is TRBJ2-5, the V gene TRBV7-3; D not resolved. This CDR3 is 13 amino acids long. Germline CDR1 is SGHTA and CDR2 is FQGTGA. V was shortened by 5 bases and J by 2 bases, with 9 bases between the two germline ends. CDR3 residues: CASSLQPQETQYF. The CDR3 DNA sequence: TGTGCCAGCAGCCTACAGCCGCAAGAGACCCAGTACTTC.

The CDR3 sequence: CASSEEAGGRPQHF. CDR3 nucleotides: TGTGCCAGCAGTGAAGAGGCCGGAGGTCGGCCCCAGCATTTT. V is TRBV2 and J is TRBJ1-5, with D uncertain. Trimming stripped 1 base from V and 9 bases from J, with 13 bases between. CDR3 size: 14 residues. Per the germline V gene, CDR1 is SNHLY and CDR2 is FYNNEI. Based on the CDR3 plus reference TRBV2 and TRBJ1-5, the full variable domain is EPEVTQTPSHQVTQMGQEVILRCVPISNHLYFYWYRQILGQKVEFLVSFYNNEISEKSEIFDDQFSVERPDGSNFTLKIRSTKLEDSAMYFCASSEEAGGRPQHFGDGTRLSIL.

V gene TRBV19 combines with J gene TRBJ2-3; TRBD2 aligns across 7 bases. This CDR3 spans 17 amino acids. After removal of 5 bases from V and 4 bases from J, the junction contained 15 bases not matched to a gene. Per the germline V gene, CDR1 is LNHDA and CDR2 is SQIVND (reference sequence). The CDR3 reads CASSPIWAAGVADTQYF. Written as DNA, the CDR3 is TGTGCCAGTAGTCCGATATGGGCTGCGGGAGTTGCAGATACGCAGTATTTT.

In its sample, this clone was seen once. V is TRBV3-1 (or the pseudogene TRBV3-2) and J is TRBJ1-5; weak D call: TRBD1 (6 bases). CDR1 is LGHDT and CDR2 is YNNKEL in the germline V gene (reference sequence). V lost 2 bases and J lost 5, with 13 bases in between. The CDR3 extends over 15 amino acids. CDR3 nucleotides: TGTGCCAGCAGCCAAAATACAGGGACCCATCAGCCCCAGCATTTT. Encoded protein: CASSQNTGTHQPQHF.

This clone was found once. The J gene is TRBJ2-1, the V gene TRBV24-1; no clear D gene. This CDR3 has 15 amino acids. Germline CDR1 and CDR2: KGHDR and SFDVKD. Trimming shortened V by 3 bases and J by 0 bases, and 8 bases separated the two germline ends. The CDR3 bases are TGTGCCACCAGTGATGTGCCGAGCTCCTACAATGAGCAGTTCTTC. Its protein is CATSDVPSSYNEQFF.

J is TRBJ2-2 and V is TRBV27; D is perhaps TRBD1 (6 bases). CDR3 size: 15 residues. V lost 1 base and J 0 bases, leaving 6 bases between the germline ends. Germline V lookup: CDR1 MNHEY, CDR2 SMNVEV (reference sequence). This CDR3 reads CASSLWGPNTGELFF. CDR3 in DNA: TGTGCCAGCAGTTTATGGGGGCCGAACACCGGGGAGCTGTTTTTT.

The chain joins TRBV28 to TRBJ1-2; D unresolved. Deletions cut 1 base from V and 0 bases from J, with 12 bases between. The length of the CDR3 is 16 residues. Per germline, CDR1 MDHEN and CDR2 SYDVKM. The CDR3 region is CASSLYFGSANYGYTF. The CDR3 nucleotides read TGTGCCAGCAGTTTATACTTTGGGTCAGCTAACTATGGCTACACCTTC.

This clone was seen a handful of times. The chain has TRBV7-8 and TRBJ2-7; no firm D call. CDR3 size: 15 residues. Germline-derived CDR1 and CDR2 are SGHVS and FQNEAQ. V lost 6 bases and J 0 bases, leaving 15 bases between the germline ends. CDR3 amino acids: CASRLDPQSSYEQYF. The CDR3 nucleotides are TGTGCCAGCAGGCTAGACCCACAGAGCTCCTACGAGCAGTACTTC.

The V call is TRBV2, the J call TRBJ2-5, with 9 bases aligning to TRBD1. Germline V CDR1 and CDR2: SNHLY, FYNNEI. Trimming at V came to 5 bases and at J to 5 bases, leaving 9 bases not matched to a gene. This CDR3 has 15 residues. CDR3 region: CASSTPGQGLETQYF. The CDR3 bases are TGTGCCAGCAGTACACCGGGACAGGGACTGGAGACCCAGTACTTC.

The chain carries TRBV7-8 and TRBJ2-3; D may be TRBD2 (7 bases). Germline CDR1 is SGHVS and CDR2 is FQNEAQ. V dropped 3 bases and J dropped 1 base, with 11 bases sitting between them. There are 15 residues in the CDR3. CDR3 residues: CASSLREGGTDTQYF. DNA of the CDR3: TGTGCCAGCAGCTTGAGGGAGGGGGGCACAGATACGCAGTATTTT.

The gene calls are TRBV19 and TRBJ1-2; TRBD1 aligns across 9 bases. The CDR3 extends over 13 amino acids. Germline CDR1 reads LNHDA; CDR2 reads SQIVND (reference sequence). The V and J ends lost 4 bases and 6 bases, in that order; junction bases with no gene match: 3. The CDR3 coding sequence is TGTGCCAGTAGTACGACAGGGGGGGATGGCTACACCTTC. Protein: CASSTTGGDGYTF.

The genes are TRBV6-4 and TRBJ2-1, with D uncertain. The CDR3 is 15 residues long. Trimming removed 6 bases at V and 0 bases at J, with 12 bases between. Germline CDR1 reads MRHNA; CDR2 reads SNTAGT. DNA of the CDR3: TGTGCCAGCAGCATCGACTCGAGCTCCTACAATGAGCAGTTCTTC. This encodes CASSIDSSSYNEQFF.

In regard to this clone: An end of the junction differs from the germline gene, which may be a read error. This specimen includes other DNA sequences encoding the same CDR3. The chain is built from TRBV2 and TRBJ1-5, with D uncertain. Per germline, CDR1 SNHLY and CDR2 FYNNEI. The CDR3 spans 12 residues. CDR3 protein: CASREGNQPQHF. The CDR3 bases are TGTGCCAGCAGGGAAGGCAATCAGCCCCAGCATTTT.

The rearrangement links TRBV15 to TRBJ2-3; the D call may be TRBD1 or TRBD2 (6 bases each). V was trimmed by 4 bases and J by 3 bases, leaving 14 bases between them. Germline assignment: CDR1 LNHNV and CDR2 YYDKDF (reference sequence). The CDR3 has 15 amino acids. CDR3 sequence reads: CATSTQRRGTDTQYF. In DNA, the CDR3 is TGTGCCACCAGCACTCAGAGGAGGGGGACAGATACGCAGTATTTT.

The chain is built from TRBV7-8 and TRBJ2-3; 9 bases map to TRBD2. Germline V gene lookup returns CDR1 SGHVS and CDR2 FQNEAQ. This CDR3 has 16 amino acids. The junction had 6 bases not matched to a gene; V was cut back by 1 base and J by 4 bases. CDR3 sequence (DNA): TGTGCCAGCAGCTTAGATGGCGGGAGGGCCTCAGATACGCAGTATTTT. Translation gives CASSLDGGRASDTQYF. The full variable domain, its missing parts supplied by reference TRBV7-8 and TRBJ2-3, is GAGVSQSPRYKVAKRGQDVALRCDPISGHVSLFWYQQALGQGPEFLTYFQNEAQLDKSGLPSDRFFAERPEGSVSTLKIQRTQQEDSAVYLCASSLDGGRASDTQYFGPGTRLTVL.